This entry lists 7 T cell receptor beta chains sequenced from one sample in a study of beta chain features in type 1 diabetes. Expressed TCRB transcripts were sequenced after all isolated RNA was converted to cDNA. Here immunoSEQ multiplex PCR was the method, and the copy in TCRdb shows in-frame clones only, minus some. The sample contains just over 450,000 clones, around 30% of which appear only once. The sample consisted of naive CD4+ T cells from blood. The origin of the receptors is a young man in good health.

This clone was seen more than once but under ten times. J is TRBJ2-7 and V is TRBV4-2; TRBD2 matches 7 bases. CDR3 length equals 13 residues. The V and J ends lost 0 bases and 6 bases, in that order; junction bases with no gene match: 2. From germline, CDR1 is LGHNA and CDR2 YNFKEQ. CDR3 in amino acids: CASSQETSVEQYF. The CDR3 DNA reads TGTGCCAGCAGCCAAGAAACTAGCGTCGAGCAGTACTTC.

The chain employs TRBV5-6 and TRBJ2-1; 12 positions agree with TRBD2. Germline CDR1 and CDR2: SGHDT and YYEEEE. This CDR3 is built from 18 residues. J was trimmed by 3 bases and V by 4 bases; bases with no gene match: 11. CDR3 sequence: CASSMMPGTSGYYNEQFF. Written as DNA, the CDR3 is TGTGCCAGCAGCATGATGCCCGGGACTAGCGGGTACTACAATGAGCAGTTCTTC. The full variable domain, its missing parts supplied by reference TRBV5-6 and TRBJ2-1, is DAGVTQSPTHLIKTRGQQVTLRCSPKSGHDTVSWYQQALGQGPQFIFQYYEEEERQRGNFPDRFSGHQFPNYSSELNVNALLLGDSALYLCASSMMPGTSGYYNEQFFGPGTRLTVL.

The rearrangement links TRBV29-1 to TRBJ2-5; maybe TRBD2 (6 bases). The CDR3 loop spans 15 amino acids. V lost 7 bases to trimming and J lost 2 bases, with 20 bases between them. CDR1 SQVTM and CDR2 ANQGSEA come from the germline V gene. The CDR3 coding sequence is TGCAGCGCCTCGGAGTTAGCGGACCTACAAGAGACCCAGTACTTC. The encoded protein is CSASELADLQETQYF.

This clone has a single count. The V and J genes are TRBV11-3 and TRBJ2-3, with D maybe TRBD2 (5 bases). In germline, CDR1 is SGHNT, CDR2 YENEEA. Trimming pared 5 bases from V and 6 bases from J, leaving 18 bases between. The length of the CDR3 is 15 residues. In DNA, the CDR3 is TGTGCCAGCAGCGGGCGACTACGGCCTCGCGATACGCAGTATTTT. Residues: CASSGRLRPRDTQYF.

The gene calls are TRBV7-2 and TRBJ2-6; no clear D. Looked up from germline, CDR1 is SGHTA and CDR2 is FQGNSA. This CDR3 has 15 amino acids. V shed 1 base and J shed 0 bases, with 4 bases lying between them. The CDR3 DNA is TGTGCCAGCAGCTTAGAACGCTCTGGGGCCAACGTCCTGACTTTC. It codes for CASSLERSGANVLTF. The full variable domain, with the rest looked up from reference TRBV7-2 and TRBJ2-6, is GAGVSQSPSNKVTEKGKDVELRCDPISGHTALYWYRQSLGQGLEFLIYFQGNSAPDKSGLPSDRFSAERTGGSVSTLTIQRTQQEDSAVYLCASSLERSGANVLTFGAGSRLTVL.

The CDR3 region is CAWSVRRDTDTQYF. DNA for the CDR3: TGTGCCTGGAGTGTACGCAGAGACACAGATACGCAGTATTTT. The rearrangement joins TRBV30 to TRBJ2-3, with D unclear. V was clipped by 0 bases and J by 2 bases, with 9 bases between them. The CDR3 has 14 residues. Germline V gene lookup returns CDR1 GTSNPN and CDR2 SVGIG (reference sequence).

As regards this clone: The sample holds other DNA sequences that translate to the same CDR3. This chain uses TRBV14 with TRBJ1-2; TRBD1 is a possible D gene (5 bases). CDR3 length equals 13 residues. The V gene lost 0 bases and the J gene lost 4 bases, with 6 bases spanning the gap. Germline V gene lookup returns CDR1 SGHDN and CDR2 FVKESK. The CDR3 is CASSQEQGYGYTF. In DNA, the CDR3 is TGTGCCAGCAGCCAAGAGCAGGGCTATGGCTACACCTTC. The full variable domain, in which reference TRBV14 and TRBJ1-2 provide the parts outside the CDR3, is EAGVTQFPSHSVIEKGQTVTLRCDPISGHDNLYWYRRVMGKEIKFLLHFVKESKQDESGMPNNRFLAERTGGTYSTLKVQPAELEDSGVYFCASSQEQGYGYTFGSGTRLTVV.